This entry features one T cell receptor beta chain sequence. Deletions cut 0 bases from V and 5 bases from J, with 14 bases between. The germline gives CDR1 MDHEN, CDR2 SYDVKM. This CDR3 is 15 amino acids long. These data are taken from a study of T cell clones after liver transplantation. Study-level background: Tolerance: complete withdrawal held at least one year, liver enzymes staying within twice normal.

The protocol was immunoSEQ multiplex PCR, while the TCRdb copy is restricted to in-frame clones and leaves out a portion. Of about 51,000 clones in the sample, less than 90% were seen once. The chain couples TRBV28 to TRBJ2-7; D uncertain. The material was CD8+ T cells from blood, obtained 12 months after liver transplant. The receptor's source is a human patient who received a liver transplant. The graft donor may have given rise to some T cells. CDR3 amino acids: CASSLWVDRANEQYF. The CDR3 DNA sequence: TGTGCCAGCAGTTTATGGGTTGACCGGGCGAACGAGCAGTACTTC.